This T cell receptor beta chain was sequenced during a study of T cell responses to AZD1222 COVID-19 vaccine. TCRdb's copy holds only in-frame clones and misses some; the assay was immunoSEQ multiplex PCR. The profile shows 110,000 to 150,000 clones, roughly nine tenths of them singletons. The CDR3 covers 12 residues. The germline gives CDR1 MDHEN, CDR2 SYDVKM. Trimming left V 3 bases short and J 4 bases short, with 6 bases between. The sample here was peripheral blood, taken on day 0 of AZD1222 vaccination. This clonotype originated in an adult in good health. This rearrangement joins TRBV28 to TRBJ1-1; D is unclear. The CDR3, as DNA: TGTGCCAGCAGTTTTTCACTCACTGAAGCTTTCTTT. Protein sequence: CASSFSLTEAFF. Filled out from reference TRBV28 and TRBJ1-1, the complete variable domain reads DVKVTQSSRYLVKRTGEKVFLECVQDMDHENMFWYRQDPGLGLRLIYFSYDVKMKEKGDIPEGYSVSREKKERFSLILESASTNQTSMYLCASSFSLTEAFFGQGTRLTVV.